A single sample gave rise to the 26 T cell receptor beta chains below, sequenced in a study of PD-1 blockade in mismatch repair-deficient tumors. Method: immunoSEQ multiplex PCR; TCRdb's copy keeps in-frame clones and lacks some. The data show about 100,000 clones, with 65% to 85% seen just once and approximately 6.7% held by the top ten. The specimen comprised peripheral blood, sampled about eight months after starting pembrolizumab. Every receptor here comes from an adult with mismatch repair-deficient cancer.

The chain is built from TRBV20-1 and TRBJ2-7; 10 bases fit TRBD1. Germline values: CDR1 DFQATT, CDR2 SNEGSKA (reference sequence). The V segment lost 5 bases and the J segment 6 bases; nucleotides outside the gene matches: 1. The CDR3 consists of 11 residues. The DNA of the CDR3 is TGCAGTGCTCGGGACAGGGGCGAGCAGTACTTC. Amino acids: CSARDRGEQYF.

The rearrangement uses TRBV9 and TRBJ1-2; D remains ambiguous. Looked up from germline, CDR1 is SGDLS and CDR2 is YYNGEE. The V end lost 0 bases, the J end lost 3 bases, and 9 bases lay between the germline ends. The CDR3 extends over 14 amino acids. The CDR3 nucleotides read TGTGCCAGCAGCGTAGGGGAGGGCTACTATGGCTACACCTTC. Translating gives CASSVGEGYYGYTF.

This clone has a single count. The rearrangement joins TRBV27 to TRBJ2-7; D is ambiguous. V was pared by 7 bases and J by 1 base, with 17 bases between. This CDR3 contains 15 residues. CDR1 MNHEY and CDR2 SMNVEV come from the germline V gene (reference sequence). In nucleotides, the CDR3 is TGTGCCAGCAAGCTCAAGCCCCCGGTATCCTACGAGCAGTACTTC. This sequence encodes CASKLKPPVSYEQYF.

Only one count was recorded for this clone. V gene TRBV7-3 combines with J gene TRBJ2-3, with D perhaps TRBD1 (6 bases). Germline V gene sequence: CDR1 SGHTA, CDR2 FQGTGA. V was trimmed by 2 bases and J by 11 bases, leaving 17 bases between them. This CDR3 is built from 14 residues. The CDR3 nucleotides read TGTGCCAGCAGCTTAGGGGTACAGGGAACCGGGCAGTATTTT. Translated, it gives CASSLGVQGTGQYF.

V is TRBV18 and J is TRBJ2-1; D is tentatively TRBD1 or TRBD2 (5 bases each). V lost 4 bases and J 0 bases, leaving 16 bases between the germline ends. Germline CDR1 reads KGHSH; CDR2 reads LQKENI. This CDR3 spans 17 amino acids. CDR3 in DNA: TGTGCCAGCTCACGTGGGACCGAGTTTGACTCCTACAATGAGCAGTTCTTC. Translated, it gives CASSRGTEFDSYNEQFF.

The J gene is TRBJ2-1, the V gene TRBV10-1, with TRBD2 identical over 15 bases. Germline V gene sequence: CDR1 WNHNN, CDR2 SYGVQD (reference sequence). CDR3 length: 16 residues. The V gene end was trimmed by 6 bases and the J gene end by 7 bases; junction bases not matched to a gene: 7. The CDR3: CASSRTSGRARNEQFF. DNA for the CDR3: TGCGCCAGCAGCCGGACTAGCGGGAGGGCCCGTAATGAGCAGTTCTTC.

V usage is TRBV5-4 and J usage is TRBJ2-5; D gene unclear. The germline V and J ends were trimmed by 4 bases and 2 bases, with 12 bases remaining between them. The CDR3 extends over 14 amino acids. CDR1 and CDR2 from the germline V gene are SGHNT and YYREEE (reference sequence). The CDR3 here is CASSIGPTQETQYF. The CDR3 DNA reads TGTGCCAGCAGCATCGGCCCGACTCAAGAGACCCAGTACTTC.

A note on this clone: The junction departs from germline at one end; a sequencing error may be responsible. The DNA of the CDR3 is TGCAGCGTCGAAGGGACAGGGAACTATGGCTACACCTTC. The encoded protein is CSVEGTGNYGYTF. V and J are TRBV29-1 and TRBJ1-2, with 9 positions matching TRBD1. The germline V gene encodes CDR1 SQVTM and CDR2 ANQGSEA. This CDR3 region has 13 residues.

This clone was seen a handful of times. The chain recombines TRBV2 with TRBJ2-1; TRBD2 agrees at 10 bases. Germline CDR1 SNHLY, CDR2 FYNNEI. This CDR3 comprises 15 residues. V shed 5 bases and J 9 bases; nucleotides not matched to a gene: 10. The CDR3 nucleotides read TGTGCCAGCAGTTATACTAGCGGGACCATGAGTGAGCAGTTCTTC. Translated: CASSYTSGTMSEQFF.

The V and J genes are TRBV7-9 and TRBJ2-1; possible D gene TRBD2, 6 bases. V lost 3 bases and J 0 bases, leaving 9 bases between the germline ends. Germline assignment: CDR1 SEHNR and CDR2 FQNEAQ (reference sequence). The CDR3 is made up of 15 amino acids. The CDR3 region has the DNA TGTGCCAGCAGCTTCTCCGGGGGCTCCTACAATGAGCAGTTCTTC. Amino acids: CASSFSGGSYNEQFF.

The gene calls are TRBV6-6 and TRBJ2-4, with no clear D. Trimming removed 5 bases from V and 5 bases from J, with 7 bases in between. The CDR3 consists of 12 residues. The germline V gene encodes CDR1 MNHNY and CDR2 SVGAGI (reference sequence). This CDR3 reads CASSRRENIQYF. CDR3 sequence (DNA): TGTGCCAGCAGTCGACGGGAAAACATTCAGTACTTC.

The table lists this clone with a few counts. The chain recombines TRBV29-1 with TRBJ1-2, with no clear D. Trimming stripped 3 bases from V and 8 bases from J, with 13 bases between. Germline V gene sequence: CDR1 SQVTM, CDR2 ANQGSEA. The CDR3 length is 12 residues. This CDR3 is CSVEERSGGYTF. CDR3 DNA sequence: TGCAGCGTTGAGGAAAGGTCGGGAGGCTACACCTTC.

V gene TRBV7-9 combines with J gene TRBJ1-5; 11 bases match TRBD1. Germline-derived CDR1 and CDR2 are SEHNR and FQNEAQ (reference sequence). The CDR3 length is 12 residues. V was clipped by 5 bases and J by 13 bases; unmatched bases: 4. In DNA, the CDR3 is TGTGCCAGCAGCCACGGGACAGGGGGACAGCATTTT. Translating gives CASSHGTGGQHF.

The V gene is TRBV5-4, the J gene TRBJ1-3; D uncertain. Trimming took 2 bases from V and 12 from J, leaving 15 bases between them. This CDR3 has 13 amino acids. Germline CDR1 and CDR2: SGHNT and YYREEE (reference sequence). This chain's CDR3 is CASSLNTRRVIYF. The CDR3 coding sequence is TGTGCCAGCAGCTTAAACACGCGGAGGGTCATATATTTT.

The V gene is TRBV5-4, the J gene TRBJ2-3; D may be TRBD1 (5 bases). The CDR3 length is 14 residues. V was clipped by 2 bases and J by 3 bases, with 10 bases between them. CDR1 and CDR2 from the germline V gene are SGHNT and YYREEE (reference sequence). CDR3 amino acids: CASSFDSTTDTQYF. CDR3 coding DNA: TGTGCCAGCAGCTTTGACAGCACTACAGATACGCAGTATTTT. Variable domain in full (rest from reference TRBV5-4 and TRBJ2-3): ETGVTQSPTHLIKTRGQQVTLRCSSQSGHNTVSWYQQALGQGPQFIFQYYREEENGRGNFPPRFSGLQFPNYSSELNVNALELDDSALYLCASSFDSTTDTQYFGPGTRLTVL.

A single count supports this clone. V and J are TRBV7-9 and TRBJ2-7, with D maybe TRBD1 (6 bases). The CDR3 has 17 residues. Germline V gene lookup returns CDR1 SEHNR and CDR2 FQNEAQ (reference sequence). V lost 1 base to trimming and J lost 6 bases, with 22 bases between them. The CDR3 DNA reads TGTGCCAGCAGCTTAGGTCGACAGGCCACAGGTCTACGCGAGCAGTACTTC. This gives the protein CASSLGRQATGLREQYF.

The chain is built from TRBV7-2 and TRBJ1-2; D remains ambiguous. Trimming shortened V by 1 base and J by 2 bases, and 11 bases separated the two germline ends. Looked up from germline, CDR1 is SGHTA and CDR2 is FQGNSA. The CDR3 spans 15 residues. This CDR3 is CASSLVPDTNYGYTF. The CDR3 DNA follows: TGTGCCAGCAGCTTAGTACCAGATACAAACTATGGCTACACCTTC. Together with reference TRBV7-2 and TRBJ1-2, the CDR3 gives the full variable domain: GAGVSQSPSNKVTEKGKDVELRCDPISGHTALYWYRQSLGQGLEFLIYFQGNSAPDKSGLPSDRFSAERTGGSVSTLTIQRTQQEDSAVYLCASSLVPDTNYGYTFGSGTRLTVV.

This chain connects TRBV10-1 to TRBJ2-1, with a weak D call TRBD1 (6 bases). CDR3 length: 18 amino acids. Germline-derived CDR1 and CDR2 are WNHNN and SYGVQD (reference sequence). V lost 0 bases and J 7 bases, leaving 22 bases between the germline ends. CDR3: CASSESTLATGLDNEQFF. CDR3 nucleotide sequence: TGCGCCAGCAGTGAGTCGACGTTGGCAACAGGGTTGGATAATGAGCAGTTCTTC.

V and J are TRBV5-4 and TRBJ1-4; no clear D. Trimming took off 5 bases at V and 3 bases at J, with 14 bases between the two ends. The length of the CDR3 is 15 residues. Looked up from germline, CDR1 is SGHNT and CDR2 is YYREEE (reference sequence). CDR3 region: CASSLSYSSNEKLFF. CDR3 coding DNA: TGTGCCAGCAGTCTGTCTTATAGTTCTAATGAAAAACTGTTTTTT. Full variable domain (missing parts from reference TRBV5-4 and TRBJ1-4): ETGVTQSPTHLIKTRGQQVTLRCSSQSGHNTVSWYQQALGQGPQFIFQYYREEENGRGNFPPRFSGLQFPNYSSELNVNALELDDSALYLCASSLSYSSNEKLFFGSGTQLSVL.

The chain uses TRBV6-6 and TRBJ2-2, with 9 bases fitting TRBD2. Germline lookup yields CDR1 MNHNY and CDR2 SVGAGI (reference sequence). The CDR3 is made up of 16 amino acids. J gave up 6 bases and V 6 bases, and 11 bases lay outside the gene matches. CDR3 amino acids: CASRGPGLASAGELFF. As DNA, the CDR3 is TGTGCCAGCAGAGGACCGGGACTAGCTTCGGCCGGGGAGCTGTTTTTT.

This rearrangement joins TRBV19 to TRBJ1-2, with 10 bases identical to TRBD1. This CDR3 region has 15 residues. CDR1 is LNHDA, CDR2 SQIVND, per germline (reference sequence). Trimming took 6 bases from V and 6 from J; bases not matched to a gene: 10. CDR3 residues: CASRPGTGASHGYTF. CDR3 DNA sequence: TGTGCCAGTAGACCCGGGACAGGGGCATCCCATGGCTACACCTTC.

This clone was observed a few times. The CDR3 coding sequence is TGTGCCAGCAGTTACTCCGGGGTCCCCCCGAACACTGAAGCTTTCTTT. Protein product: CASSYSGVPPNTEAFF. The chain couples TRBV6-5 to TRBJ1-1; D remains ambiguous. Trimming cost V 0 bases and J 1 base, with 12 bases left between them. In germline, CDR1 is MNHEY, CDR2 SVGAGI. The CDR3 covers 16 residues.

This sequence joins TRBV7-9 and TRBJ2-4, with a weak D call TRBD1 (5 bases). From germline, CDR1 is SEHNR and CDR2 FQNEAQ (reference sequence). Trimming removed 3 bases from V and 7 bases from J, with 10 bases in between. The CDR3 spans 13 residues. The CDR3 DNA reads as TGTGCCAGCAGCTTGGGGTCAGGGAACATTCAGTACTTC. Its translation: CASSLGSGNIQYF. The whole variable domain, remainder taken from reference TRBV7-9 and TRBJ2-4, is DTGVSQNPRHKITKRGQNVTFRCDPISEHNRLYWYRQTLGQGPEFLTYFQNEAQLEKSRLLSDRFSAERPKGSFSTLEIQRTEQGDSAMYLCASSLGSGNIQYFGAGTRLSVL.

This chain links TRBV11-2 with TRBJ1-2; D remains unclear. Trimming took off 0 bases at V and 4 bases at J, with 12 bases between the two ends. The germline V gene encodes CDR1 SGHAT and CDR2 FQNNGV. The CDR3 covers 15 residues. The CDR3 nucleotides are TGTGCCAGCAGCTTAGATATCGGCGCTGGCTATGGCTACACCTTC. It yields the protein CASSLDIGAGYGYTF.

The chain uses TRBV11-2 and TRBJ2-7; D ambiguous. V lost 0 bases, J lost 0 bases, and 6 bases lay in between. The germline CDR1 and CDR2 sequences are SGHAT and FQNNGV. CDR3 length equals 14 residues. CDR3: CASSLEESSYEQYF. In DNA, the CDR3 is TGTGCCAGCAGCTTAGAGGAGAGCTCCTACGAGCAGTACTTC. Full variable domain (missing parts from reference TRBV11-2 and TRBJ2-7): EAGVAQSPRYKIIEKRQSVAFWCNPISGHATLYWYQQILGQGPKLLIQFQNNGVVDDSQLPKDRFSAERLKGVDSTLKIQPAKLEDSAVYLCASSLEESSYEQYFGPGTRLTVT.

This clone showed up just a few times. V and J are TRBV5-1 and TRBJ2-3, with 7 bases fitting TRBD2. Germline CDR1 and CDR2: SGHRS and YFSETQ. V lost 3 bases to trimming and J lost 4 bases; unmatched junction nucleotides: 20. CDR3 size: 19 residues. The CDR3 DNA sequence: TGCGCCAGCAGCTGGAGCGGGACGGGTTTTTCATTGGGCGCAGATACGCAGTATTTT. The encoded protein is CASSWSGTGFSLGADTQYF. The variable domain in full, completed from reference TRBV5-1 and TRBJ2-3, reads KAGVTQTPRYLIKTRGQQVTLSCSPISGHRSVSWYQQTPGQGLQFLFEYFSETQRNKGNFPGRFSGRQFSNSRSEMNVSTLELGDSALYLCASSWSGTGFSLGADTQYFGPGTRLTVL.